This TCR beta chain was captured by sequencing in a study of HIV-infected patients and healthy controls (dated by TCRdb to 2013 to 2016). As for the study more broadly: CD4 counts rose modestly but significantly in most of the 16 patients after three months of therapy, yet stayed below normal ranges. The CD4:CD8 ratio rose slightly, whereas CD8 counts showed no consistent shift during early therapy. Viral load fell below detection in most of the 16 patients by the second bleed and in all patients following a further year of therapy. The question the study tested was whether immune perturbation and reconstitution could be captured by deep TCR repertoire sequencing of small blood samples from HIV patients. Overall T-cell lymphocytopenia was not observed in the patients, and no significant difference from controls was found in total CDR3 counts per chain. The investigation overall reported the following: The use of whole blood limited sequencing depth and precluded separation of the dynamics of distinct T-cell subpopulations. Both the Jaccard index and the count of highly shared sequences showed that healthy controls shared more CDR3s between individuals than HIV+ patients did. Most CMV-associated CDR3s became more frequent during therapy, although their change was not significant, whereas HIV-associated CDR3s showed a significant decrease in frequency. Donor HLA types were not determined in the study. Eight alpha and eight beta V genes showed significantly different mean usage between HIV-infected patients and controls. Alpha-chain CDR3s from MAIT cells appeared at high frequency in healthy controls but were severely depleted in HIV+ repertoires. The study cohorts differed slightly in age and sex profile, but those differences did not account for the observed differences in diversity. Only sixteen HIV-infected individuals were processed, which the authors considered a major limit on how widely the findings apply. The apparent post-therapy recovery of the Gini index in HIV-infected patients was not reproduced in size-matched repertoire data. Healthy control repertoires showed roughly threefold more distinct CDR3s and higher Shannon diversity than untreated HIV+ repertoires. Significantly higher mean Gini indices were seen in HIV-infected repertoires than in controls, possibly reflecting oligoclonality. Comparisons were complicated by unequal numbers of distinct sequences between patients and controls, and rare events from HIV-infected data were overweighted by size-matching. In the samples, alpha-beta chain pairing was left undetermined.

Since whole blood was used without any cell fractionation, the repertoire reflected all peripheral T cells in unsorted form. For RNA extraction, 2 to 3 ml of peripheral blood was collected into Tempus tubes. The first sixteen eligible patients were processed from the enrolled HIV-infected adults, who had not yet received antiretroviral therapy and were about to begin treatment. Treatment interruptions were among the grounds for excluding patients from enrollment, as were febrile or AIDS-related illness, tumors, hepatitis B or C coinfection, immunomodulatory therapy and recent vaccination. The TURBO-DNase kit was used to remove leftover genomic DNA, and GLOBINclear was used to deplete globin mRNA. Just before antiretroviral therapy was started, pretreatment blood was collected from HIV-infected patients. 400 to 650 ng RNA was reverse transcribed with SuperScript III using primers against the alpha and beta constant regions. Separate alpha and beta chain libraries were made by chain-specific third strand synthesis with multiplexing indices. The protocol used a single primer pair to amplify all rearrangements within a chain, which avoided primer bias, and attached molecular barcodes to each cDNA molecule. T4 RNA Ligase 1 joined purified cDNA to a 5' RACE adapter that carried a random hexamer and the SP2 sequencing primer site. Second strand synthesis was performed with Phusion polymerase and primed from the SP2 site, and slow temperature ramps were applied to favor optimal annealing. The 12-nucleotide barcode on each molecule comprised two random hexamer sequences, both introduced before amplification and concatenated. A short first PCR added P5 and P7 adapter elements plus a second index, followed by an approximately 24-cycle amplification PCR with P5s and P7 primers. A total of about 30 PCR cycles were applied to the libraries, which were quantified on a Qubit, sized on a Bioanalyzer, and diluted to approximately 3.6 nM. Sequencing of the normalized libraries was done on an Illumina MiSeq using 2 x 250 paired-end kits. Into around 9.8 ul Tris-Cl, the reverse transcription reactions were eluted following cleanup on MinElute columns. A 1:1 ratio of AMPure XP beads was used to clean the adapter ligations after they had run for approximately 20 hours at 16 degrees C. Processing in the source paper ran as follows. Demultiplexed FASTQ files were processed with a modified Decombinator that output V, J, insert and barcode information. Sequences that shared a barcode but differed from the dominant sequence were discarded as errors, and original cDNA molecules were estimated by counting barcodes clustered at Levenshtein distance 3. For downstream analyses, the R packages ineq, vegan, igraph and RCytoscape were used, along with IMGT nomenclature and CDR3 definitions. The authors computed V gene usage over distinct sequences and counted each TCR a single time to avoid skew from clonal expansion. Whenever two unique CDR3 amino acid sequences within a donor differed by a single Levenshtein edit, similarity networks linked them. Published HIV-specific CDR3s (fewer than 100 alpha, several hundred beta) and CMV-specific CDR3s (13 alpha, some 250 beta) were assembled and queried against the repertoires. Lower sequence numbers were not the cause of the decreased diversity in patients, as random subsampling to size-matched repertoires showed. Using fastp at Q25 and MiXCR, TCRdb reprocessed the public reads and kept productive beta chains. All rows with the same CDR3 protein become a single entry with the most common DNA and genes. The V and J calls and clone size come from TCRdb's table, not from the authors' own analysis. Here the sample has 4,000 or so distinct CDR3 sequences; about 8% occur a single time. The ten largest make up about 29% of the sample.

The CDR1 and CDR2 encoded by the germline V gene are SGHTA and FQGNSA. V lost 2 bases and J lost 5 bases; the stretch between them is 19 bases long. From the cysteine through the phenylalanine, the CDR3 covers 17 amino acids. CDR3 DNA only is kept here, 51 bases in frame from base 1. As regards this clonotype: The target of this receptor is not known. No base qualities exist here, and no much larger clone lies one base off it.

The sequences come from blood, collected before antiretroviral therapy. This TCR derives from an adult with HIV infection. The chain links TRBV7-2 with TRBJ2-1; the D region possibly corresponds to TRBD1 (5 bases align). The DNA is as follows: TGTGCCAGCAGCTTAATCGTAGCTACAGGCAGCCACAATGAGCAGTTCTTC. Translation gives CASSLIVATGSHNEQFF.